This TCR beta chain came from a study of T cell responses to AZD1222 COVID-19 vaccine. General study points: No repertoire was sampled before or during the peak T cell response, only after it.

With 4 bases removed from V and 0 bases from J, the gap between germline ends came to 10 bases. Per the germline V gene, CDR1 is LNHDA and CDR2 is SQIVND (reference sequence). This CDR3 is built from 16 residues. Generated by immunoSEQ multiplex PCR, the TCRdb table keeps only in-frame clones and is missing some. The sample records 120,000 or so clones, 87% being singletons. As to this clone: Its target is unknown.

The receptor was derived from an adult in good health. V gene TRBV19 combines with J gene TRBJ2-6, with D possibly matching TRBD2 (6 bases). The source material was peripheral blood, sampled on day 0 of AZD1222 vaccination. The CDR3, as DNA: TGTGCCAGTAGTACCGAGGGACTCTCTGGGGCCAACGTCCTGACTTTC. Residues: CASSTEGLSGANVLTF. The full variable domain, in which reference TRBV19 and TRBJ2-6 provide the parts outside the CDR3, is DGGITQSPKYLFRKEGQNVTLSCEQNLNHDAMYWYRQDPGQGLRLIYYSQIVNDFQKGDIAEGYSVSREKKESFPLTVTSAQKNPTAFYLCASSTEGLSGANVLTFGAGSRLTVL.